This is a list of T cell receptor beta chains from one sample in a study of blood T cell repertoires in COVID-19. Generated by immunoSEQ multiplex PCR, the TCRdb table keeps only in-frame clones and is missing some. The table lists 200,000 or so clones, around 80% of them singletons, with around 2.5% in the top ten. Material for sequencing was peripheral blood. The receptor source for this set is a man aged 40-55 years who had recovered from COVID-19. CDR3s include the opening cysteine and the closing phenylalanine or tryptophan. The D gene is left open where the match is weak. Some rows mark clone size as missing; the rest say once, few, many or name a class of expanded clone.

v_call	cdr3_length	d_call	j_call	clone_size	cdr3_nt	cdr3_aa
TRBV24-1	16	.	TRBJ1-2	.	TGTGCCACCAGTGATTTGGTGTTTGCCAGGGGCTATGGCTACACCTTC	CATSDLVFARGYGYTF
TRBV7-2	14	.	TRBJ2-3	.	TGTGCCAGCAGCTTAGATCCAGGCACAGATACGCAGTATTTT	CASSLDPGTDTQYF
TRBV19	14	TRBD1	TRBJ1-2	.	TGTGCCAGTAATCCGGGACAGGGCTTATATGGCTACACCTTC	CASNPGQGLYGYTF
TRBV5-1	17	.	TRBJ1-3	.	TGCGCCAGCAGCTTGCGGGGGGGTGGACCCTCTGGAAACACCATATATTTT	CASSLRGGGPSGNTIYF
TRBV19	17	TRBD1	TRBJ2-6	once	TGTGCCAGTAGTGTAGGGGACAGGGGGTCTGGGGCCAACGTCCTGACTTTC	CASSVGDRGSGANVLTF
TRBV4-3	15	TRBD1	TRBJ1-4	.	TGCGCCAGCAGCCAAGGGACAGGTTTTAATGAAAAACTGTTTTTT	CASSQGTGFNEKLFF
TRBV7-9	12	.	TRBJ1-1	.	TGTGCCAGCAGCCCCACAGGGTTGGAAGCTTTCTTT	CASSPTGLEAFF
TRBV6-1	15	.	TRBJ1-2	.	TGTGCCAGCAGTGAAGCTTCGGGGGATCCCTATGGCTACACCTTC	CASSEASGDPYGYTF
TRBV6-5	13	TRBD1	TRBJ1-3	.	TGTGCCAGCAGAGGACAGGTCGGAAACACCATATATTTT	CASRGQVGNTIYF
TRBV10-1	17	TRBD1	TRBJ2-1	.	TGCGCCAGCAGTGGAAGTACCGGGACAGGGGTCTACAATGAGCAGTTCTTC	CASSGSTGTGVYNEQFF
TRBV19	14	.	TRBJ1-1	.	TGTGCCAGTAGTATGTATGGTTTGGAGTCTGAAGCTTTCTTT	CASSMYGLESEAFF
TRBV19	15	.	TRBJ1-3	.	TGTGCCAGTAGCCCCCGACACAACTCTGGAAACACCATATATTTT	CASSPRHNSGNTIYF
TRBV2	15	TRBD2	TRBJ2-5	.	TGTGCCAGCAGTGTTTCAGGCGGGGGACAAGAGACCCAGTACTTC	CASSVSGGGQETQYF
TRBV6-1	16	TRBD2	TRBJ2-5	.	TGTGCCAGCAGTGACCCCAAGCGGGAGTGGGAAGAGACCCAGTACTTC	CASSDPKREWEETQYF
TRBV11-2	15	TRBD2	TRBJ2-1	.	TGTGCCAGCAGCCGCGTCGGGGGGGGCTACAATGAGCAGTTCTTC	CASSRVGGGYNEQFF
TRBV6-2/TRBV6-3	15	TRBD2	TRBJ2-3	.	TGTGCCAGCAGTTATGAAGGACTAGCTCAAGATACGCAGTATTTT	CASSYEGLAQDTQYF
TRBV28	13	TRBD1	TRBJ1-2	.	TGTGCCAGCAGTTTGACAGGGCCCTATGGCTACACCTTC	CASSLTGPYGYTF
TRBV5-1	14	TRBD1	TRBJ2-7	.	TGCGCCAGCAGCCTGGGACAGGGACTCCACGAGCAGTACTTC	CASSLGQGLHEQYF
TRBV27	13	.	TRBJ2-1	.	TGTGCCAGCAGTTTTCCCTCGGGCAATGAGCAGTTCTTC	CASSFPSGNEQFF
TRBV21-1	15	.	TRBJ2-1	.	TGTGCCAGCAGCGACCGGGACAGGGGGTACAATGAGCAGTTCTTC	CASSDRDRGYNEQFF
TRBV18	13	.	TRBJ2-1	.	TGTGCCAGCTCACCGACGGGATACAATGAGCAGTTCTTC	CASSPTGYNEQFF
TRBV19	14	.	TRBJ1-1	.	TGTGCCAGTAGTATATCTGGGGGCAGCGCTGAAGCTTTCTTT	CASSISGGSAEAFF
TRBV25-1	16	TRBD1	TRBJ2-7	.	TGTGCCAGCAGTGATCGACCCGGGACAGGGTCGTACGAGCAGTACTTC	CASSDRPGTGSYEQYF
TRBV6-1	17	.	TRBJ1-3	.	TGTGCCAGCAGTGAGGTAGTAACGGGTCTGACTGGAAACACCATATATTTT	CASSEVVTGLTGNTIYF
TRBV27	14	.	TRBJ2-3	.	TGTGCCAGCAGCTCGAGGGCCTTCACAGATACGCAGTATTTT	CASSSRAFTDTQYF
TRBV10-2	15	TRBD1	TRBJ1-1	.	TGCGCCAGCAGAGACACGGGACAGGGTAGCCCTGAAGCTTTCTTT	CASRDTGQGSPEAFF
TRBV10-3	13	.	TRBJ1-2	.	TGTGCCATCAATGAGGCAGGACTAAGCGGCTACACCTTC	CAINEAGLSGYTF
TRBV3-1/TRBV3-2	14	TRBD2	TRBJ2-1	.	TGTGCCAGCAGTCATAGCGGGGGGGGCAATGAGCAGTTCTTC	CASSHSGGGNEQFF